This TCR beta chain came from a study of early T cells in non-severe SARS-CoV-2 infection (dated by TCRdb to about 2021). Background for the entire study: Because TCR sequencing relied on bulk RNA taken from unsorted whole blood, pairing of alpha and beta chains was not possible.

This clonotype was recorded many times. The antigen this receptor binds is unknown. No base-level quality is on record; no much larger clone is a single base apart. CDR1 is given as SGHTA and CDR2 as FQGNSA, both from the germline V gene. The CDR3 has 13 amino acids, counting the end cysteine and phenylalanine. Only the CDR3 DNA is retained, 39 bases long and in frame from the first base. Cut back by 5 bases and 7 bases, the V and J ends lie 13 bases apart. This was a case-control study nested in a cohort of healthcare workers in London, UK, who had nasopharyngeal swab PCR tests and blood samples taken every week. Healthcare workers were recruited during the week of the UK lockdown, between 23 and 31 March 2020, and followed weekly for up to roughly 15 weeks. Receptor libraries were prepared by 5' RACE. The sequencer listed for this sample is NextSeq 500. To correct for sequencing error and PCR bias, the TCR library protocol tagged individual cDNA molecules with unique molecular identifiers. TCR alpha and beta chains were both sequenced, and the abundances of alpha and beta sequences in each sample were closely correlated with each other. Concerning the study's data processing: V gene, J gene and CDR3 annotation of TCR sequences was performed with Decombinator V4. TCRs were defined as expanded if a significant change between any two time points was detected under a Poisson model with p below 0.0001. TCR abundances were normalised to the total number of TCRs sequenced in each sample and reported as counts per million. MAIT TCRs were defined by TRAV1-2 paired with TRAJ12, TRAJ20 or TRAJ33, and iNKT TCRs by TRAV10 paired with TRAJ18. VDJdb, accessed on 1 November 2021, was searched for TCRs annotated for CMV, EBV and SARS-CoV-2, and TCRs annotated for more than one antigen were excluded. TCRdb reanalyzed the raw reads on its own, using fastp at Q25 for trimming and MiXCR for clone calling, and kept in-frame beta chains. Entries are consolidated by CDR3 protein sequence, retaining the most common genes and DNA. The authors' filters were not applied to this entry. In all, the sample holds 26,000 or so distinct CDR3 sequences, and less than 5% of those were seen once. The top ten clones comprise 6.2% of the sample.

What the authors observed across the whole study: VDJdb matching was skewed toward anti-spike CD8 responses, so virus-specific expansions were likely underestimated and private and CD4 specificities were missed.

Input material: whole blood. The TCR originated in an adult who was a healthcare worker with PCR-confirmed SARS-CoV-2 infection or an uninfected control (not recorded which). The receptor chain draws on TRBV7-2 and TRBJ2-3, and TRBD2 may be the D gene, going by 5 matching bases. The sequence in DNA is TGTGCCAGCAGCCTATACCGGGGAAATACGCAGTATTTT. It specifies CASSLYRGNTQYF.